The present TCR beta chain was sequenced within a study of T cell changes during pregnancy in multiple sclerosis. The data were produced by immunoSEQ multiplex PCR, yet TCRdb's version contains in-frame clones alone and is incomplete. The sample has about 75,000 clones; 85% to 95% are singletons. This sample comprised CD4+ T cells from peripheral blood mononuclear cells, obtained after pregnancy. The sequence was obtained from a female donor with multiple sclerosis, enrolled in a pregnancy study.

CDR3 nucleotide sequence: TGTGCCTGGAGTGCCAGGGGATTGGCCACCGGGGAGCTGTTTTTT. This codes for CAWSARGLATGELFF. The rearrangement joins TRBV30 to TRBJ2-2, with D possibly being TRBD1 (6 bases). The CDR3 totals 15 residues. The V end lost 1 base, the J end lost 4 bases, and 13 bases lay between the germline ends. Germline V CDR1 and CDR2: GTSNPN, SVGIG (reference sequence). The whole variable domain, remainder taken from reference TRBV30 and TRBJ2-2, is SQTIHQWPATLVQPVGSPLSLECTVEGTSNPNLYWYRQAAGRGLQLLFYSVGIGQISSEVPQNLSASRPQDRQFILSSKKLLLSDSGFYLCAWSARGLATGELFFGEGSRLTVL.